The sequence of this T cell receptor (beta chain) was determined in a study of T cells after yellow fever vaccination. General observations from the study: In post-booster samples, most primary-vaccination clones reappeared (approximately 96% CD4, 88% CD8). Weaker, the secondary response had a peak occurring faster, on day 5 versus 15. Any FACS-sorted repertoire could hold abundant clonotypes that contaminate it from the bulk population.

Trimming took 4 bases from V and 7 from J, leaving 13 bases between them. There are 13 residues in the CDR3. The V gene's germline CDR1 is SGHTA and CDR2 FQGNSA. Ten or more counts support this clonotype. The antigen is undetermined. Conversion of TCR transcripts into cDNA relied on 5'RACE template switching, which added a universal primer site and UMIs. Each CDR3 protein is one row after TCRdb ran MiXCR on the 5' RACE reads. Among hundreds of thousands of distinct CDR3 sequences, over 9% were seen once, and the ten largest hold approximately 15%. This sample comprised PBMCs, obtained on the day of the yellow fever booster vaccination. The genes are TRBV7-2 and TRBJ1-2, with D possibly matching TRBD1 (6 bases). The TCR sequence derives from a man between 25 and 39 years old who received the YFV17D yellow fever vaccine. The DNA of the CDR3 is TGTGCCAGCAGCTCCCGGGACACTCGTGGCTACACCTTC. Translation: CASSSRDTRGYTF. Combining the CDR3 with reference TRBV7-2 and TRBJ1-2 gives the whole variable domain GAGVSQSPSNKVTEKGKDVELRCDPISGHTALYWYRQSLGQGLEFLIYFQGNSAPDKSGLPSDRFSAERTGGSVSTLTIQRTQQEDSAVYLCASSSRDTRGYTFGSGTRLTVV.